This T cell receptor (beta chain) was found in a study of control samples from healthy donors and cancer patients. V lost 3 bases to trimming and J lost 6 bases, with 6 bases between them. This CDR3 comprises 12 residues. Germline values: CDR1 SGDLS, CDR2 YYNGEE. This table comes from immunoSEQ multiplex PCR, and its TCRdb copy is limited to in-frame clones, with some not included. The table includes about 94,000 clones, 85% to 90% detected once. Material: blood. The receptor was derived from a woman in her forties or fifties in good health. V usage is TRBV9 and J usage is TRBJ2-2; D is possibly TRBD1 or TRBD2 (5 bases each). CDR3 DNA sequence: TGTGCCAGCAGCGGAGGGGCCGGGGAGCTGTTTTTT. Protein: CASSGGAGELFF.